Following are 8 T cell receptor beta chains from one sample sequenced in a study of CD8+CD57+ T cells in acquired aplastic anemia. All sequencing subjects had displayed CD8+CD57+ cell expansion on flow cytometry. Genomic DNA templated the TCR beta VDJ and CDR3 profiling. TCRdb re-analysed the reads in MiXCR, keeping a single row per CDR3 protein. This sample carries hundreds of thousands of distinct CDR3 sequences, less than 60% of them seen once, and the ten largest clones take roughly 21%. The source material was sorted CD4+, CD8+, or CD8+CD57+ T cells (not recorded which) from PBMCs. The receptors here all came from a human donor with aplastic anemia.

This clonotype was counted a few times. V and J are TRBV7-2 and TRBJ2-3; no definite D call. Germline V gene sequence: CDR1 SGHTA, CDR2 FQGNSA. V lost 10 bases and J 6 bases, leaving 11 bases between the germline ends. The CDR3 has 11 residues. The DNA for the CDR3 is TGTGCCAATCTCAGAGGCGATACGCAGTATTTT. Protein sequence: CANLRGDTQYF.

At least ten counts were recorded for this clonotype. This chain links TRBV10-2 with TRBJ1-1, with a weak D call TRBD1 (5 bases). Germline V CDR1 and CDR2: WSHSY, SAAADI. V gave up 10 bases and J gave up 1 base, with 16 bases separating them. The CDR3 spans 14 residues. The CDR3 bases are TGCGCCATCAGGGAGGGGCGCACGAACACTGAAGCTTTCTTT. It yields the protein CAIREGRTNTEAFF.

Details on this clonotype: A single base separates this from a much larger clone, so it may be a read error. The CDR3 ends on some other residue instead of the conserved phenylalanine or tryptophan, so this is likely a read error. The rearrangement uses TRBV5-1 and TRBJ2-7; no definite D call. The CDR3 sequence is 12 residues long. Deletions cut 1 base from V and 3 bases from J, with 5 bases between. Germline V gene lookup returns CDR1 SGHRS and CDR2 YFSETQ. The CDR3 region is CASSLNNYEQYL. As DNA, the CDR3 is TGCGCCAGCAGCTTGAATAACTACGAGCAGTACCTC.

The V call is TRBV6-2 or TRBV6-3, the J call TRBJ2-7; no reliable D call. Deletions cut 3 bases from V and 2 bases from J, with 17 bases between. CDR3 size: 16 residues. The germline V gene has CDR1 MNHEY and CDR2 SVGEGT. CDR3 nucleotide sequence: TGTGCCAGCAGTTATAGGGCTTCCGGACGGGCCTACGAGCAGTACTTC. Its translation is CASSYRASGRAYEQYF.

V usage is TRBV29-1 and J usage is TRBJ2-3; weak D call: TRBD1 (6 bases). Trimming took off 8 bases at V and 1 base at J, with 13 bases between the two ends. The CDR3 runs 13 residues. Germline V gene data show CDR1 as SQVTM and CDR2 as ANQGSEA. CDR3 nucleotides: TGCAGCCTCAGGGGTGGGGGCACAGATACGCAGTATTTT. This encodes CSLRGGGTDTQYF.

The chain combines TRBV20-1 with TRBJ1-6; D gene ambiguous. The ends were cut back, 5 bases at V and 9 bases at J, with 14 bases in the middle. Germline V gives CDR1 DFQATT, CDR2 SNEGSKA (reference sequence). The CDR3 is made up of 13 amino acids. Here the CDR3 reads CSASRGQASPLHF. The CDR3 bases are TGCAGTGCTTCCCGGGGTCAGGCTTCACCCCTCCACTTT.

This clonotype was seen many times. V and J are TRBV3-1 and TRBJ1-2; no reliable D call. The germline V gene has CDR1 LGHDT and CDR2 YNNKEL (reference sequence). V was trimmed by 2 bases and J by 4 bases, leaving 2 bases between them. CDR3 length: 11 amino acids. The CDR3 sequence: CASSQSYGYTF. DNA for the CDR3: TGTGCCAGCAGCCAAAGCTATGGCTACACCTTC. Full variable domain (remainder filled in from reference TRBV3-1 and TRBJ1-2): DTAVSQTPKYLVTQMGNDKSIKCEQNLGHDTMYWYKQDSKKFLKIMFSYNNKELIINETVPNRFSPKSPDKAHLNLHINSLELGDSAVYFCASSQSYGYTFGSGTRLTVV.

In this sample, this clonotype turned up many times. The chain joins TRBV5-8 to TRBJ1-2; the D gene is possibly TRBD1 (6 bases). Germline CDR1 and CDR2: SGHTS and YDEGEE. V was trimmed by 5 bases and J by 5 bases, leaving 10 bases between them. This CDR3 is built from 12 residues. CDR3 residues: CASSQGGYGYTF. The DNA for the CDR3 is TGTGCCAGCAGTCAAGGGGGGTATGGCTACACCTTC.